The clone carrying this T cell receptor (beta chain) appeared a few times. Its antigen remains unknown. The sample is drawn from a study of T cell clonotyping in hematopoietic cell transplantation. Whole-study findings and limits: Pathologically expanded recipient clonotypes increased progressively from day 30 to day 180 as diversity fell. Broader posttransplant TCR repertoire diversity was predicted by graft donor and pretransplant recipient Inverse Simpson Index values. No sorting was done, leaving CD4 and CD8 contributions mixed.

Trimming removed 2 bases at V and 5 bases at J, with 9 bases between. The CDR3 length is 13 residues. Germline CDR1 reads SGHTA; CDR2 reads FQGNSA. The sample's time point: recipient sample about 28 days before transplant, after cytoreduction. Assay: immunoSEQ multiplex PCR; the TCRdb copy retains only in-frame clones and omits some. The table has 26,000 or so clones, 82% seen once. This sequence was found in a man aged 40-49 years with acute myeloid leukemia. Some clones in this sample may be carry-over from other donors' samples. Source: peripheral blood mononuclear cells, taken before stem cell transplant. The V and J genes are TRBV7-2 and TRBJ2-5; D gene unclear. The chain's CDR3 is CASSLSLGETQYF. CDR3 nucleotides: TGTGCCAGCAGCTTAAGTCTAGGGGAGACCCAGTACTTC.